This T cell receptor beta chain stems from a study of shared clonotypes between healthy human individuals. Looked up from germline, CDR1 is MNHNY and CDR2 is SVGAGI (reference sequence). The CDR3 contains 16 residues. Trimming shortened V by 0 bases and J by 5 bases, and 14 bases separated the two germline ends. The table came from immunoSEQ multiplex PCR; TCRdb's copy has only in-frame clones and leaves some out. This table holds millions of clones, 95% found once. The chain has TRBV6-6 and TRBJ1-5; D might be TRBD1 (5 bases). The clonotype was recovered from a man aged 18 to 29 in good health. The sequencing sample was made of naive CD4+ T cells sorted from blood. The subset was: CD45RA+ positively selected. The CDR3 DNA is TGTGCCAGCAGTTACTCGAATGGGGGTTTCGATCAGCCCCAGCATTTT. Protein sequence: CASSYSNGGFDQPQHF.